The entry below gives a single TCR beta chain sequence along with its context. The data stem from a study of blood T cell repertoires in COVID-19. About the study: COVID-19 samples, acute and convalescent, were from the United States, Italy and Spain. The analysed material was cDNA or gDNA that came from T cells, B-cell-depleted T cells, or PBMCs.

The CDR3 sequence is 13 residues long. The germline V and J ends were trimmed by 2 bases and 4 bases, with 9 bases remaining between them. Germline V lookup: CDR1 MDHEN, CDR2 SYDVKM. Authors' methods: By means of reference gene primer amplification, nucleated cell counts were estimated. Sequencing was performed with immunoSEQ multiplex PCR; in TCRdb, only in-frame clones are kept and a portion is missing. Clonal size and the V and J genes are those of that table, whereas D and trimming came from the DNA. The top ten clones hold about 30% of a sample with around 100,000 clones, 75% to 90% of them seen once.

This clonotype was sampled from an elderly woman with acute or convalescent COVID-19. V and J are TRBV28 and TRBJ2-7; no definite D call. Sequenced material: peripheral blood. CDR3 DNA sequence: TGTGCCAGCAGTTTAACCGCTAGGTACGAGCAGTACTTC. This codes for CASSLTARYEQYF.